Listed here is a single TCR beta chain. The target antigen is unknown. The CDR3 is 13 residues long. Germline CDR1 and CDR2: SQVTM and ANQGSEA. V lost 5 bases and J 2 bases, leaving 11 bases between the germline ends. The sample comes from a study of blood T cells in healthy people across ages. Study-level findings and limits: Fewer expanded clones and more diversity marked long-lived versus aged donors.

Together with a sample-barcoded 5' primer, a J-beta primer mix was included in a second PCR lasting about 7 to 12 cycles. A single record per CDR3 protein comes from TCRdb applying MiXCR to the 5' RACE reads. The table shows approximately 1.5 million distinct CDR3 sequences, with roughly 30% occurring only once. The chain joins TRBV29-1 to TRBJ2-3; D may match TRBD1 or TRBD2 (5 bases each). What was sequenced was blood. The TCR was taken from a woman in her 30s in good health. For the CDR3, the DNA is TGCAGCGTTCGGGGACGGTCCACAGATACGCAGTATTTT. Protein product: CSVRGRSTDTQYF.